The 5 T cell receptor beta chains given below trace back to one sample, sequenced in a study of T cell responses to AZD1222 COVID-19 vaccine. Assay: immunoSEQ multiplex PCR; the TCRdb copy retains only in-frame clones and omits some. The profile covers roughly 160,000 clones, with about 92% appearing a single time and approximately 0.97% taken by the ten largest. This sample comprised peripheral blood, obtained on day 0 of AZD1222 vaccination. Receptors were obtained from an adult in good health.

This sequence joins TRBV27 and TRBJ1-1, with a weak D call TRBD1 (5 bases). The CDR3 is 12 amino acids. Germline CDR1 is MNHEY and CDR2 is SMNVEV (reference sequence). V shed 7 bases and J shed 5 bases, with 11 bases lying between them. The CDR3 reads CASKTGGTEAFF. The CDR3 nucleotides are TGTGCCAGCAAAACAGGTGGAACTGAAGCTTTCTTT.

The chain uses TRBV18 and TRBJ2-1, with 13 bases identical to TRBD2. Germline CDR1 is KGHSH and CDR2 is LQKENI. The CDR3 extends over 16 amino acids. V gave up 3 bases and J gave up 10 bases; unmatched junction bases: 9. CDR3 bases: TGTGCCAGCTCACCCAGACTAGCGGGGGGTCGCATGGAGCAGTTCTTC. Translation: CASSPRLAGGRMEQFF.

The chain recombines TRBV30 with TRBJ1-3, with 7 bases aligning to TRBD1. From germline, CDR1 is GTSNPN and CDR2 SVGIG (reference sequence). The V and J ends lost 5 bases and 0 bases, in that order; junction bases with no gene match: 10. This CDR3 is 16 amino acids long. The CDR3 nucleotides read TGTGCCTGGTCTCGCGGGACAGCAGCCTCTGGAAACACCATATATTTT. Its protein product is CAWSRGTAASGNTIYF.

The chain couples TRBV5-6 to TRBJ1-1; D may be TRBD1 (6 bases). This CDR3 has 14 residues. Looked up from germline, CDR1 is SGHDT and CDR2 is YYEEEE. The V end was cut by 7 bases, the J end by 0 bases, with 13 bases between. The CDR3 nucleotides are TGTGCCAGCGAATTCAACAGGGTGAACACTGAAGCTTTCTTT. The encoded protein is CASEFNRVNTEAFF. The full variable domain, in which reference TRBV5-6 and TRBJ1-1 provide the parts outside the CDR3, is DAGVTQSPTHLIKTRGQQVTLRCSPKSGHDTVSWYQQALGQGPQFIFQYYEEEERQRGNFPDRFSGHQFPNYSSELNVNALLLGDSALYLCASEFNRVNTEAFFGQGTRLTVV.

The chain joins TRBV6-6 to TRBJ1-5; 9 positions agree with TRBD1. This CDR3 has 14 residues. The trim removed 6 bases at V and 6 bases at J, leaving 6 bases unmatched. The germline V gene has CDR1 MNHNY and CDR2 SVGAGI (reference sequence). This CDR3 reads CASSQQGAAQPQHF. CDR3 nucleotide sequence: TGTGCCAGCAGCCAACAGGGGGCGGCTCAGCCCCAGCATTTT.